This T cell receptor (beta chain) was observed in a study of blood T cell repertoires in COVID-19. In the study overall: Acute and convalescent COVID-19 samples came from the United States, Italy and Spain. Nucleic acid was either cDNA or gDNA, and it came from T cells, B-cell-depleted T cells, or PBMCs.

Of note for this clone: The sample carries other DNA sequences with the same CDR3.

Source study methods: Estimation of nucleated cell counts was performed using reference gene primer amplification. The table came from immunoSEQ multiplex PCR; TCRdb's copy has only in-frame clones and leaves some out. V and J calls and clone size come straight from that table; D and trimming were deduced from the DNA. Here the sample spans about 200,000 clones, 80% to 90% being singletons. The sample comprised peripheral blood. The sequence derives from a woman in her 70s with acute or convalescent COVID-19.

The CDR3 loop reads CASSPSSYEQYF. The CDR3 bases are TGTGCCAGCTCACCTAGCTCCTACGAGCAGTACTTC. V and J are TRBV18 and TRBJ2-7, with D uncertain. V was pared by 3 bases and J by 0 bases, with 3 bases between. This CDR3 comprises 12 residues. CDR1 is KGHSH and CDR2 is LQKENI in the germline V gene.